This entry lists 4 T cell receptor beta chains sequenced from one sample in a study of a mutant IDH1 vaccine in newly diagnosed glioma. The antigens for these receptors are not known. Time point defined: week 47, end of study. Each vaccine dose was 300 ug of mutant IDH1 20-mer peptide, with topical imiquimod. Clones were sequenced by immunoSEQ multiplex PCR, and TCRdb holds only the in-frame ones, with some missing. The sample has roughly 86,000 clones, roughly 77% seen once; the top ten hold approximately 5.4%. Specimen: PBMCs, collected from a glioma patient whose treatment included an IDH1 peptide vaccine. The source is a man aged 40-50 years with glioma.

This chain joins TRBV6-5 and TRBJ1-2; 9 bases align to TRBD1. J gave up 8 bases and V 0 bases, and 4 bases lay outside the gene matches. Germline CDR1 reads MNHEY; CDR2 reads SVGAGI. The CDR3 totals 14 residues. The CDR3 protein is CASSYSRQGDGYTF. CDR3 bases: TGTGCCAGCAGTTACTCGAGACAGGGGGACGGCTACACCTTC.

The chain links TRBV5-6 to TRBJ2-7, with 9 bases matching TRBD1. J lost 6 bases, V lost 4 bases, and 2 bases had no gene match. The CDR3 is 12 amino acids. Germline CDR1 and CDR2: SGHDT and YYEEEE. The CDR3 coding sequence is TGTGCCAGCAGCACGACAGGGGGCGAGCAGTACTTC. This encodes CASSTTGGEQYF.

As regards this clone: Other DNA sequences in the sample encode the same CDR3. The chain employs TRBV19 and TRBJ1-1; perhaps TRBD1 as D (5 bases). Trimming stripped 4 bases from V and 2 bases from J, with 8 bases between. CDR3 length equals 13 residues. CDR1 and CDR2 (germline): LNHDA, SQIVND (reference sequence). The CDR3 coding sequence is TGTGCCAGTAGTACGACAGTTAACACTGAAGCTTTCTTT. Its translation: CASSTTVNTEAFF.

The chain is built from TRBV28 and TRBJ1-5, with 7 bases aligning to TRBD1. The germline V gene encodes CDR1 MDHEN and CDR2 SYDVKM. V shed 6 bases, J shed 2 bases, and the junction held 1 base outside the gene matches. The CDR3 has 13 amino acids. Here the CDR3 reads CASSDRGNQPQHF. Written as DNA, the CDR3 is TGTGCCAGCAGCGACAGGGGCAATCAGCCCCAGCATTTT.